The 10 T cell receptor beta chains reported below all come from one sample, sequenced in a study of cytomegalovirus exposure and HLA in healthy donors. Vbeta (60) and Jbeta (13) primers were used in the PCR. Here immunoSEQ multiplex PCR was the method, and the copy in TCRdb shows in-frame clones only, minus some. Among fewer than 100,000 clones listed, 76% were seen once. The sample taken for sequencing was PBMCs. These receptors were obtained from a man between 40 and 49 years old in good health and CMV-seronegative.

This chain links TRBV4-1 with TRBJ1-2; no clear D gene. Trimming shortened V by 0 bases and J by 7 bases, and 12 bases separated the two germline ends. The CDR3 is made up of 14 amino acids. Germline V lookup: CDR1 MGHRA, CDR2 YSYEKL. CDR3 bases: TGCGCCAGCAGCCAAGAAAGAGAGGTCGGTGGCTACACCTTC. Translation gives CASSQEREVGGYTF.

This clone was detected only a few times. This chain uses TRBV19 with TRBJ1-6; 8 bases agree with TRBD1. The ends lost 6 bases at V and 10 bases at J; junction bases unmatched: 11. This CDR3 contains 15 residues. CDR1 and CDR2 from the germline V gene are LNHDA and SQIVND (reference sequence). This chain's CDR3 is CASSRDRRVESPLHF. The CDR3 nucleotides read TGTGCCAGTAGCCGGGACAGGAGGGTTGAGTCACCCCTCCACTTT.

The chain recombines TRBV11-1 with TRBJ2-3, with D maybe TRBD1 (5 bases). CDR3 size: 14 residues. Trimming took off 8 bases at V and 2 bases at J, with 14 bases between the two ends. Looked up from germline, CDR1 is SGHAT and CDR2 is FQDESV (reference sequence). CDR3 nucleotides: TGTGCCAGCGGTTTGTCCGGACACACAGATACGCAGTATTTT. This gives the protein CASGLSGHTDTQYF.

The CDR3 DNA reads as TGTGCCAGCAGCTTAGCGCTCCGGGTCCAGTACTTC. This sequence encodes CASSLALRVQYF. The rearrangement uses TRBV7-2 and TRBJ2-5, with D unclear. Between the trimmed V and J ends, which lost 0 bases and 10 bases, there was a span of 9 bases. Germline CDR1 is SGHTA and CDR2 is FQGNSA. The CDR3 sequence is 12 residues long.

The CDR3 DNA reads TGTGCCAGCAGCCCTGGGACAGGGGGACATGAAGCTTTCTTT. This translates into CASSPGTGGHEAFF. The chain has TRBV7-8 and TRBJ1-1; 11 bases agree with TRBD1. Germline V CDR1 and CDR2: SGHVS, FQNEAQ. Trimming removed 5 bases from V and 7 bases from J; junction bases left unmatched: 6. This CDR3 contains 14 residues.

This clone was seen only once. CDR3 protein: CASSNGDTDTQYF. DNA of the CDR3: TGTGCCAGTAGTAACGGGGACACAGATACGCAGTATTTT. The chain combines TRBV19 with TRBJ2-3; possible D gene TRBD2, 5 bases. V shed 4 bases and J shed 2 bases, with 7 bases lying between them. CDR3 length equals 13 residues. Per germline, CDR1 LNHDA and CDR2 SQIVND (reference sequence).

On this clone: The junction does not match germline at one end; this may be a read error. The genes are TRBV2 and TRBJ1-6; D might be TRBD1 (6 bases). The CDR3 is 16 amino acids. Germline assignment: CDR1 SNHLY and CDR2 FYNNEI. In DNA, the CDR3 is TGTGCCAGCAGCGAAGCTCTAGGGGGATATGATTCACCCCTCCACTTT. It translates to CASSEALGGYDSPLHF.

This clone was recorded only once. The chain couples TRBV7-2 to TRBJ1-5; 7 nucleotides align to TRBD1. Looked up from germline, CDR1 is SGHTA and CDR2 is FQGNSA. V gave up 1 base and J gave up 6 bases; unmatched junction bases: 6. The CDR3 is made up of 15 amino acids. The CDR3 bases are TGTGCCAGCAGCTTAGAGGGGGCGTCTGGTCAGCCCCAGCATTTT. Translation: CASSLEGASGQPQHF.

The CDR3 DNA reads as TGTGCCAGCAGCTTCAATCCCGGGACAACCTTTTCTTACGAGCAGTACTTC. Translating it yields CASSFNPGTTFSYEQYF. This chain connects TRBV5-4 to TRBJ2-7; D possibly corresponds to TRBD1 (6 bases). Trimming took off 2 bases at V and 4 bases at J, with 22 bases between the two ends. The CDR3 totals 17 residues. Per germline, CDR1 SGHNT and CDR2 YYREEE (reference sequence).

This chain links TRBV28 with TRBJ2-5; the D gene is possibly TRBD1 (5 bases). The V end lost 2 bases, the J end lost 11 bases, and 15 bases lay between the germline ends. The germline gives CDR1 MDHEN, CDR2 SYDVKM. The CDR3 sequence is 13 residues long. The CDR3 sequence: CASSLGALFEQYF. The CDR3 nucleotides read TGTGCCAGCAGTTTAGGGGCGTTGTTTGAGCAGTACTTC.